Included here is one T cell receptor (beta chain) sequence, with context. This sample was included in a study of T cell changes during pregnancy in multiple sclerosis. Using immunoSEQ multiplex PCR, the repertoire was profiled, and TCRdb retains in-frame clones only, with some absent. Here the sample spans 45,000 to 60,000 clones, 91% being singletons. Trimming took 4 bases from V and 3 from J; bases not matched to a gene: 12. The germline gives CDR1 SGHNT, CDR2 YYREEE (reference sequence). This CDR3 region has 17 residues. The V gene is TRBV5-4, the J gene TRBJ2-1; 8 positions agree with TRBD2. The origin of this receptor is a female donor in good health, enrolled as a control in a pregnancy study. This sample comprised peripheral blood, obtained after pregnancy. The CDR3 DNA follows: TGTGCCAGCAGCCATGGTGGACGGGGGGGCCTCTACAATGAGCAGTTCTTC. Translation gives CASSHGGRGGLYNEQFF.